Reported below is one T cell receptor (beta chain). Antigen specificity is unknown. These data belong to a study of neurological immune-mediated disorders. General study findings and limits: None of the CDR3 amino acid sequences in expanded clones turned up in more than one subject, which points to private repertoires in all groups.

Sorted libraries came from 1 million CD4+ or CD8+ T cells. 5'RACE generated cDNA with 10-nucleotide random UMIs. One entry per CDR3 protein, called by TCRdb with MiXCR from the 5' RACE reads. The profile covers more than 35,000 distinct CDR3 sequences, with about 6% appearing a single time and 0.57% taken by the ten largest. Germline V gene sequence: CDR1 LGHDT, CDR2 YNNKEL (reference sequence). The junction had 8 bases not matched to a gene; V was cut back by 0 bases and J by 1 base. The CDR3 is 17 amino acids. The sequence was obtained from a woman between 40 and 50 years old in good health. Sample: CD4+ T cells from blood. This sequence joins TRBV3-1 and TRBJ1-2, with 7 nucleotides matching TRBD1. CDR3 in DNA: TGTGCCAGCAGCCAAGATGAACTGACAGGGTTTAACTATGGCTACACCTTC. This gives the protein CASSQDELTGFNYGYTF.